Sequencing of this T cell receptor beta chain was carried out in a study of T cells and Merkel cell carcinoma outcomes. Sequenced by immunoSEQ multiplex PCR; TCRdb stores in-frame clones only, minus some. The sample gives some 19,000 clones, about four fifths of which show up once; approximately 2.8% is in the top ten. Points from the study as a whole: Reportedly, T-cell repertoire with density predicts Merkel cell carcinoma outcomes.

As to this clone: Its target is not known.

The CDR3 totals 12 residues. Per germline, CDR1 SGHKS and CDR2 YYEKEE (reference sequence). Trimming pared 2 bases from V and 3 bases from J, leaving 3 bases between. The chain recombines TRBV5-5 with TRBJ1-5, with unresolved D. Input material: tumor tissue from Merkel cell carcinoma. This receptor was taken from a human donor with Merkel cell carcinoma. Here the CDR3 DNA reads TGTGCCAGCAGCTTACCCAATCAGCCCCAGCATTTT. Residues: CASSLPNQPQHF.